The clone carrying this TCR beta chain was recorded a few times. Its antigen is not known. MiXCR, applied by TCRdb to the reads, yields one record per CDR3 protein. The sample has about 900,000 distinct CDR3 sequences; approximately 32% are singletons. Trimming took off 1 base at V and 10 bases at J, with 2 bases between the two ends. Looked up from germline, CDR1 is SGHDN and CDR2 is FVKESK. The CDR3 has 11 residues. This sample stems from a study of T cell repertoires in cytomegalovirus infection. Study-wide context: In public TCR beta signatures, there were indications of both CMV infection and matching HLA type.

The sequence was obtained from a human donor in good health (CMV status not recorded). Some clones in this sample may be carry-over from other donors' samples. Sample: cultured CD8+ T cells from PBMCs, taken from culture after CMV antigen stimulation. This sequence joins TRBV14 and TRBJ1-6; no firm D call. In DNA form, the CDR3 reads TGTGCCAGCAGCCAAGGGTCACCCCTCCACTTT. It encodes CASSQGSPLHF.